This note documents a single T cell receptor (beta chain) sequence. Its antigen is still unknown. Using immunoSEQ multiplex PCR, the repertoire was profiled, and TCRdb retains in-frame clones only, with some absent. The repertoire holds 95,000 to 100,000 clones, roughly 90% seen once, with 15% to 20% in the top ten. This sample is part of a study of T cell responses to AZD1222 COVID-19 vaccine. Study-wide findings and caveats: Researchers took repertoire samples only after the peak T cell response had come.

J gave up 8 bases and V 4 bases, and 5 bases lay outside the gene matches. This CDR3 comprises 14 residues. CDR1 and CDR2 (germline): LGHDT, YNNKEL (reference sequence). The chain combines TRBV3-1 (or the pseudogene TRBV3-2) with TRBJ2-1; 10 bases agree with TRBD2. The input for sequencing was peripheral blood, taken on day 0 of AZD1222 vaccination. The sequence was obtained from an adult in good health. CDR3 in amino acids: CASSPASGRDEQFF. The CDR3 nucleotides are TGTGCCAGCAGCCCGGCTAGCGGGAGAGATGAGCAGTTCTTC.